A single sample gave rise to the 26 T cell receptor beta chains below, sequenced in a study of early stage breast cancer tumors (dated by TCRdb to about 2017). The library was built by means of the immunoSEQ multiplex PCR assay. Held by TCRdb, this immuneACCESS table contains in-frame sequences only and omits some clones. Under half of the omission traces to an unresolved V gene where checked; the cause of the rest is unknown. The sample table holds tens of thousands of clones, of which around 69% were seen once. Roughly 7.9% of the sample comes from the top ten. Sequencing was performed on blood. The receptors shown here come from a person in their fifties with breast cancer.

The chain uses TRBV6-5 and TRBJ2-7; no definite D call. The CDR3 runs 13 residues. Trimming removed 5 bases at V and 3 bases at J, with 11 bases between. From germline, CDR1 is MNHEY and CDR2 SVGAGI. For the CDR3, the DNA is TGTGCCAGCAGTGCCCGAGGCGGCTACGAGCAGTACTTC. Protein sequence: CASSARGGYEQYF.

J is TRBJ1-1 and V is TRBV7-2; TRBD1 agrees at 7 bases. Germline CDR1 is SGHTA and CDR2 is FQGNSA. The trim removed 3 bases at V and 1 base at J, leaving 2 bases unmatched. The CDR3 runs to 14 residues. DNA of the CDR3: TGTGCCAGCAGCTTCCGGACAGGGAACACTGAAGCTTTCTTT. Amino acids: CASSFRTGNTEAFF.

The chain is built from TRBV5-1 and TRBJ2-3; weak D call: TRBD2 (5 bases). This CDR3 is 15 amino acids long. V was clipped by 3 bases and J by 2 bases, with 13 bases between them. The V gene's germline CDR1 is SGHRS and CDR2 YFSETQ. CDR3 sequence (DNA): TGCGCCAGCAGCTCACTAGATATAAACACAGATACGCAGTATTTT. Protein: CASSSLDINTDTQYF.

The chain recombines TRBV13 with TRBJ2-7, with 7 nucleotides matching TRBD2. Germline V gene data show CDR1 as PRHDT and CDR2 as FYEKMQ (reference sequence). J was trimmed by 5 bases and V by 0 bases; bases with no gene match: 7. The CDR3 spans 15 residues. The CDR3 nucleotides are TGTGCCAGCAGCTTAGGCGCGGGAGATCTGGACGAGCAGTACTTC. Encoded protein: CASSLGAGDLDEQYF.

J is TRBJ1-3 and V is TRBV5-4; tentative D call: TRBD1 (6 bases). Germline lookup yields CDR1 SGHNT and CDR2 YYREEE (reference sequence). The CDR3 is 14 residues long. The germline V and J ends were trimmed by 3 bases and 0 bases, with 7 bases remaining between them. This CDR3 is CASSSQGSGNTIYF. For the CDR3, the DNA is TGTGCCAGCAGCTCACAGGGCTCTGGAAACACCATATATTTT.

The V call is TRBV6-6, the J call TRBJ1-6, with 7 nucleotides matching TRBD1. The junction had 5 bases not matched to a gene; V was cut back by 6 bases and J by 6 bases. Looked up from germline, CDR1 is MNHNY and CDR2 is SVGAGI (reference sequence). The CDR3 loop spans 14 amino acids. This CDR3 reads CASRQTGLNSPLHF. The CDR3 nucleotides are TGTGCCAGCAGGCAGACAGGGCTTAATTCACCCCTCCACTTT.

This rearrangement joins TRBV7-3 to TRBJ2-7; perhaps TRBD2 as D (6 bases). The V and J ends lost 0 bases and 3 bases respectively, with 6 bases between them. CDR1 is SGHTA, CDR2 FQGTGA, per germline. The CDR3 totals 13 residues. CDR3 protein: CASSLTSGYEQYF. The CDR3 DNA sequence: TGTGCCAGCAGCTTAACTAGCGGCTACGAGCAGTACTTC.

This chain connects TRBV5-6 to TRBJ1-4, with D perhaps TRBD1 (6 bases). Germline CDR1 SGHDT, CDR2 YYEEEE. V was shortened by 6 bases and J by 4 bases, with 16 bases between the two germline ends. This CDR3 is built from 15 residues. DNA for the CDR3: TGTGCCAGCACCCAACAGGGTCGGGATAATGAAAAACTGTTTTTT. Protein sequence: CASTQQGRDNEKLFF. Full variable domain (missing parts from reference TRBV5-6 and TRBJ1-4): DAGVTQSPTHLIKTRGQQVTLRCSPKSGHDTVSWYQQALGQGPQFIFQYYEEEERQRGNFPDRFSGHQFPNYSSELNVNALLLGDSALYLCASTQQGRDNEKLFFGSGTQLSVL.

V is TRBV5-6 and J is TRBJ2-1, with a weak D call TRBD1 (6 bases). The length of the CDR3 is 13 residues. Germline V lookup: CDR1 SGHDT, CDR2 YYEEEE. Trimming removed 7 bases at V and 3 bases at J, with 11 bases between. The CDR3 protein is CASFQTGYNEQFF. The CDR3 DNA is TGTGCCAGCTTTCAGACAGGCTACAATGAGCAGTTCTTC.

The rearrangement uses TRBV6-1 and TRBJ2-5; the match to TRBD1 covers 7 bases. The CDR3 is made up of 14 amino acids. CDR1 MNHNS and CDR2 SASEGT come from the germline V gene. V lost 7 bases and J lost 1; bases outside the gene matches: 6. The CDR3 DNA follows: TGTGCCAGCACCCTCGGGGACAGCCAAGAGACCCAGTACTTC. Protein product: CASTLGDSQETQYF.

The chain carries TRBV6-6 and TRBJ1-5; TRBD1 matches at 8 bases. This CDR3 region has 14 residues. J gave up 2 bases and V 6 bases, and 3 bases lay outside the gene matches. Germline V gene data show CDR1 as MNHNY and CDR2 as SVGAGI (reference sequence). CDR3 loop: CASSPTGGNQPQHF. The CDR3 DNA reads as TGTGCCAGCAGCCCGACAGGGGGCAATCAGCCCCAGCATTTT.

The J gene is TRBJ1-5, the V gene TRBV30; no firm D call. Between the trimmed V and J ends, which lost 1 base and 3 bases, there was a span of 7 bases. The CDR3 has 13 residues. Germline V gives CDR1 GTSNPN, CDR2 SVGIG (reference sequence). The CDR3 is CAWSASHNQPQHF. In DNA, the CDR3 is TGTGCCTGGAGTGCTTCACACAATCAGCCCCAGCATTTT.

The chain carries TRBV2 and TRBJ2-3, with D perhaps TRBD2 (5 bases). Germline V gene lookup returns CDR1 SNHLY and CDR2 FYNNEI. The CDR3 length is 14 residues. The ends were cut back, 8 bases at V and 1 base at J, with 13 bases in the middle. CDR3 loop: CASGRISGTDTQYF. CDR3 bases: TGTGCCAGCGGTCGGATTAGCGGCACAGATACGCAGTATTTT.

Here the CDR3 reads CASSVGGPRTGELFF. CDR3 bases: TGTGCCAGCAGCGTAGGGGGCCCCCGGACCGGGGAGCTGTTTTTT. The V call is TRBV9, the J call TRBJ2-2; perhaps TRBD1 as D (5 bases). The V gene's germline CDR1 is SGDLS and CDR2 YYNGEE. The V and J ends lost 0 bases and 5 bases respectively, with 11 bases between them. CDR3 length: 15 residues.

This sequence joins TRBV10-3 and TRBJ1-2; D is unclear. Germline V gene data show CDR1 as ENHRY and CDR2 as SYGVKD. Trimming cost V 4 bases and J 10 bases, with 13 bases left between them. The CDR3 consists of 12 residues. The CDR3 protein is CAISGGIMDYTF. The CDR3 DNA follows: TGTGCCATCAGTGGCGGGATTATGGACTACACCTTC.

This sequence joins TRBV5-6 and TRBJ1-1; D is perhaps TRBD1 (6 bases). The germline CDR1 and CDR2 sequences are SGHDT and YYEEEE. This CDR3 has 14 residues. Trimming shortened V by 3 bases and J by 4 bases, and 13 bases separated the two germline ends. CDR3 region: CASSWGTKGTEAFF. The CDR3 DNA reads as TGTGCCAGCAGCTGGGGGACAAAAGGCACTGAAGCTTTCTTT.

The chain combines TRBV5-6 with TRBJ2-5; D not certain. The germline V and J ends were trimmed by 4 bases and 2 bases, with 12 bases remaining between them. Germline V lookup: CDR1 SGHDT, CDR2 YYEEEE. This CDR3 contains 14 residues. The chain's CDR3 is CASSPLTLQETQYF. CDR3 nucleotides: TGTGCCAGCAGCCCCCTCACTTTACAAGAGACCCAGTACTTC.

The chain employs TRBV29-1 and TRBJ1-5, with TRBD1 as a possible D gene (5 bases). The CDR3 runs to 13 residues. CDR1 SQVTM and CDR2 ANQGSEA come from the germline V gene. Trimming removed 4 bases at V and 5 bases at J, with 12 bases between. The CDR3 reads CSVGTRVDQPQHF. For the CDR3, the DNA is TGCAGCGTTGGTACCAGGGTGGATCAGCCCCAGCATTTT.

The chain links TRBV5-6 to TRBJ1-1; no reliable D call. Between the trimmed V and J ends, which lost 2 bases and 3 bases, there was a span of 20 bases. This CDR3 is built from 17 residues. From germline, CDR1 is SGHDT and CDR2 YYEEEE. The CDR3: CASSFFSVAAVYTEAFF. The CDR3 nucleotides are TGTGCCAGCAGCTTTTTTTCTGTTGCAGCGGTGTACACTGAAGCTTTCTTT.

The J gene is TRBJ2-5, the V gene TRBV7-3, with D unresolved. V lost 0 bases, J lost 1 base, and 3 bases lay in between. CDR3 length equals 13 residues. Per germline, CDR1 SGHTA and CDR2 FQGTGA. CDR3 bases: TGTGCCAGCAGCTTAACGGCCCAAGAGACCCAGTACTTC. Its protein is CASSLTAQETQYF.

This clone was counted between two and nine times. DNA for the CDR3: TGTGCCAGCACCATCACCGGGGAGCTGTTTTTT. Translated, it gives CASTITGELFF. The chain carries TRBV7-9 and TRBJ2-2; no clear D. CDR1 and CDR2 from the germline V gene are SEHNR and FQNEAQ (reference sequence). V shed 7 bases and J shed 4 bases, with 4 bases lying between them. This CDR3 has 11 residues.

This clone was seen a single time. The gene calls are TRBV5-1 and TRBJ2-3; D remains ambiguous. The CDR3 has 15 amino acids. The V and J ends lost 6 bases and 1 base respectively, with 15 bases between them. Per the germline V gene, CDR1 is SGHRS and CDR2 is YFSETQ. CDR3 in DNA: TGCGCCAGCAATGAGGTACGAACGGGCACAGATACGCAGTATTTT. Its protein is CASNEVRTGTDTQYF.

This clone was picked up one time. The rearrangement uses TRBV6-1 and TRBJ1-6, with D maybe TRBD1 (5 bases). The ends were cut back, 4 bases at V and 6 bases at J, with 13 bases in the middle. The length of the CDR3 is 15 residues. Germline CDR1 and CDR2: MNHNS and SASEGT. The DNA for the CDR3 is TGTGCCAGCAGTGTTGACGAAAGGGGTAATTCACCCCTCCACTTT. It encodes CASSVDERGNSPLHF.

The rearrangement links TRBV4-2 to TRBJ1-2; D perhaps matches TRBD1 (5 bases). This CDR3 spans 17 amino acids. Trimming removed 1 base from V and 7 bases from J, with 22 bases in between. Germline V CDR1 and CDR2: LGHNA, YNFKEQ. The CDR3 here is CASSQVAGALTGGGYTF. The CDR3 DNA reads as TGTGCCAGCAGCCAAGTTGCCGGGGCACTCACGGGGGGTGGCTACACCTTC.

This clone was observed a handful of times. V gene TRBV6-5 combines with J gene TRBJ1-5, with 8 bases fitting TRBD1. Germline assignment: CDR1 MNHEY and CDR2 SVGAGI. Trimming at V came to 6 bases and at J to 2 bases, leaving 3 bases not matched to a gene. CDR3 size: 14 residues. The DNA for the CDR3 is TGTGCCAGCAGCCCGGGACAGGGCAATCAGCCCCAGCATTTT. It yields the protein CASSPGQGNQPQHF.

This chain connects TRBV18 to TRBJ1-4; D is ambiguous. Germline CDR1 reads KGHSH; CDR2 reads LQKENI. This CDR3 region has 14 residues. V lost 3 bases and J 0 bases, leaving 5 bases between the germline ends. As DNA, the CDR3 is TGTGCCAGCTCACCCAGTGCAACTAATGAAAAACTGTTTTTT. This sequence encodes CASSPSATNEKLFF.